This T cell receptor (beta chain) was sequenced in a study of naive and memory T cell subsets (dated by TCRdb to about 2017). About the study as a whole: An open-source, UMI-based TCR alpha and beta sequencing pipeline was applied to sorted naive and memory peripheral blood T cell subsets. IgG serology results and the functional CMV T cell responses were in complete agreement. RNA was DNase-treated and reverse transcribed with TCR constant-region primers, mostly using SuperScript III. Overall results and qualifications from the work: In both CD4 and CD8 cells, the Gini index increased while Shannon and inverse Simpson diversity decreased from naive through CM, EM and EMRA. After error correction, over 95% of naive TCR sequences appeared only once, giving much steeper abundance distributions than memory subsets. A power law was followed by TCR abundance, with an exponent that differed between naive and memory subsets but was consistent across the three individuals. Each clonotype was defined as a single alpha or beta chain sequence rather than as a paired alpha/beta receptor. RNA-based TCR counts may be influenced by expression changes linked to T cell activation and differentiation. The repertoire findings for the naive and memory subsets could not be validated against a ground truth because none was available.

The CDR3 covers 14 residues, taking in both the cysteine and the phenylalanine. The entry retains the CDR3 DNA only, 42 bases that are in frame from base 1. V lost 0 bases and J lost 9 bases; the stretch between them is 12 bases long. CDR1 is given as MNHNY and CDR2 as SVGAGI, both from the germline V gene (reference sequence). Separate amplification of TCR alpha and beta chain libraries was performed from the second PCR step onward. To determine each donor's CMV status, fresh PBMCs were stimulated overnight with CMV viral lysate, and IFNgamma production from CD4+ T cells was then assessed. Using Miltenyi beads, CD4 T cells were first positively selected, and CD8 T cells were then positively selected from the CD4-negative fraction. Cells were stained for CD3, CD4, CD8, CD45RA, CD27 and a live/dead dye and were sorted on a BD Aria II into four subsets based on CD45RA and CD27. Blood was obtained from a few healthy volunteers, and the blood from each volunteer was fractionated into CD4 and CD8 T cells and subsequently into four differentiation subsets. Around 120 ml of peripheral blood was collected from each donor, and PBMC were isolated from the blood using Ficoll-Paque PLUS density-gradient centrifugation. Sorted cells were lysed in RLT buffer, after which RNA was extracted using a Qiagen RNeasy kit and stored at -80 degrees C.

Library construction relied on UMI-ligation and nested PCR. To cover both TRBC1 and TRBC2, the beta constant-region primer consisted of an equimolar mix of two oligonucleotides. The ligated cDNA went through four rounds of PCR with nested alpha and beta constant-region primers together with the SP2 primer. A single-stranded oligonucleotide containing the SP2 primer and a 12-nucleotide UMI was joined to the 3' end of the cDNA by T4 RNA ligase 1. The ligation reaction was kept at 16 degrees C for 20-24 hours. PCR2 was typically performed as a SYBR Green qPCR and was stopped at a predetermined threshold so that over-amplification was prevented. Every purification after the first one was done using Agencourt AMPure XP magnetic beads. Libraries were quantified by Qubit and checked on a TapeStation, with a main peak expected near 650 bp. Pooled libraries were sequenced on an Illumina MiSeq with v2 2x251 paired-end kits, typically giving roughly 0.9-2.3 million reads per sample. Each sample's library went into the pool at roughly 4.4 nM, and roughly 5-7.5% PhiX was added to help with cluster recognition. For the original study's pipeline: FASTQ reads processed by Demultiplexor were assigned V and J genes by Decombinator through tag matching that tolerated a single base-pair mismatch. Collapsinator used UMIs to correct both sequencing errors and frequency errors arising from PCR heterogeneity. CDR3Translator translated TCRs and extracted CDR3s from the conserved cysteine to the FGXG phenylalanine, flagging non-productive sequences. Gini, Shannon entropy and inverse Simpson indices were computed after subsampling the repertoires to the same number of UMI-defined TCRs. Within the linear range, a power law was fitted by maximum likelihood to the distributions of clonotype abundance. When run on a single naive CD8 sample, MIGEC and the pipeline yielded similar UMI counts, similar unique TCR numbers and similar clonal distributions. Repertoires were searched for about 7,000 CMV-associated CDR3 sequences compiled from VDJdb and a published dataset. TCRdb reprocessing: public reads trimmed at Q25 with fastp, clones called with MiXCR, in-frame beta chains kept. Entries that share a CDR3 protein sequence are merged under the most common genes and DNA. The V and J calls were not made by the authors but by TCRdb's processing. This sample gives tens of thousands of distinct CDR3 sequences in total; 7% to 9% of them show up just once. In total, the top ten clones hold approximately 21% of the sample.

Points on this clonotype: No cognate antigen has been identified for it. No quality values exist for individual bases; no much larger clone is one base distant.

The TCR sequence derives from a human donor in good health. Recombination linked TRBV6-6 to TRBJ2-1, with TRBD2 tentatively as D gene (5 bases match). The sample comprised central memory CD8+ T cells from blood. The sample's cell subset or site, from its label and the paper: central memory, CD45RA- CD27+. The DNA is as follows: TGTGCCAGCAGTTACTCCCCGGAGGTCAGTGAGCAGTTCTTC. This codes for CASSYSPEVSEQFF.